What follows are 2 T cell receptor beta chains derived from one specimen sequenced in a study of beta chain features in type 1 diabetes. The study reverse transcribed the entire isolated RNA, so it sequenced expressed TCRB transcripts. Clones were sequenced by immunoSEQ multiplex PCR, and TCRdb holds only the in-frame ones, with some missing. The data contain about 240,000 clones, about 14% of them singletons. Study conclusions and caveats: Moderate yet significant TCRB CDR3 shortening was seen in Type 1 diabetes patients in all four CD4+ subsets.

The antigens these receptors bind are not known. Sequencing used naive CD4+ T cells from blood. These receptor sequences come from a man aged 30 to 45 with type 1 diabetes.

The sample holds a few counts of this clone. The chain uses TRBV7-9 and TRBJ2-7; a weak D match, TRBD2 (5 bases). The V gene's germline CDR1 is SEHNR and CDR2 FQNEAQ (reference sequence). The CDR3 sequence is 13 residues long. V was pared by 2 bases and J by 6 bases, with 11 bases between. CDR3 protein: CASSLRESGEQYF. In DNA form, the CDR3 reads TGTGCCAGCAGCTTAAGGGAGTCGGGCGAGCAGTACTTC.

This clone was seen more than once but under ten times. Other DNA sequences in the same sample also yield this CDR3. The chain has TRBV2 and TRBJ2-5; D uncertain. V was pared by 8 bases and J by 4 bases, with 8 bases between. Germline CDR1 is SNHLY and CDR2 is FYNNEI. The CDR3 is 11 residues long. The CDR3 region is CASSQAETQYF. The CDR3 bases are TGTGCCAGCTCCCAGGCAGAGACCCAGTACTTC. The entire variable domain, with the rest obtained from reference TRBV2 and TRBJ2-5, is as follows: EPEVTQTPSHQVTQMGQEVILRCVPISNHLYFYWYRQILGQKVEFLVSFYNNEISEKSEIFDDQFSVERPDGSNFTLKIRSTKLEDSAMYFCASSQAETQYFGPGTRLLVL.